Sequencing of this T cell receptor (beta chain) was carried out in a study of blood T cell repertoires in COVID-19. Germline lookup yields CDR1 MNHEY and CDR2 SVGAGI. The CDR3 has 13 amino acids. V dropped 6 bases and J dropped 7; count of bases not matched to a gene: 6. Profiling relied on immunoSEQ multiplex PCR, and the TCRdb table lists in-frame clones only, not all of them. The repertoire consists of roughly 160,000 clones, with approximately 90% occurring once and the leading ten covering about 26%. This chain joins TRBV6-5 and TRBJ1-1, with TRBD1 identical over 9 bases. The receptor comes from a man aged 55-75 years with acute or convalescent COVID-19. The specimen was peripheral blood. This chain's CDR3 is CASRTGTGNEAFF. The CDR3 DNA reads TGTGCCAGCAGAACCGGGACAGGGAATGAAGCTTTCTTT.